This is a list of T cell receptor beta chains from one sample in a study of metastatic and nonmetastatic thyroid tumors. TCRdb reprocessed the PCR reads via MiXCR. The sample records fewer than 50,000 clones, roughly 15% being singletons. Source material: blood. The receptors derive from a female donor with papillary thyroid cancer or a benign thyroid nodule (not recorded which). Some clones in this sample may be carry-over from other donors' samples. Both conserved end residues are part of each CDR3. A D gene is named only where the DNA matches it firmly. The size field is filled for only some rows; it gives once, few, many or a size class.

>TRBV20-1|NA|TRBJ1-5|NA
CSVWDRDQPQHF
TGCAGTGTGTGGGACCGTGATCAGCCCCAGCATTTT
>TRBV25-1|many|TRBJ2-2|NA
CASSSGELFF
TGTGCCAGCAGTTCCGGGGAGCTGTTTTTT
>TRBV19|many|TRBJ2-3|NA
CASSKGLGRTDTQCF
TGTGCCAGTAGTAAAGGCCTGGGACGTACAGATACGCAGTGTTTT
>TRBV30|many|TRBJ2-1|NA
CAWSLADNEQFF
TGTGCCTGGAGTCTAGCCGACAATGAGCAGTTCTTC
>TRBV11-3|many|TRBJ2-2|TRBD2
CASSLMVSGRGELFF
TGTGCCAGCAGCTTAATGGTTAGCGGGAGAGGGGAGCTGTTTTTT
>TRBV7-9|many|TRBJ1-3|TRBD1
CASSSYRGFNSGNTIYF
TGTGCCAGCAGCTCCTACAGGGGGTTTAACTCTGGAAACACCATATATTTT
>TRBV13|medium-sized|TRBJ2-1|NA
CASSPLGAGSYNEQFF
TGTGCCAGCAGCCCCTTGGGGGCGGGCTCCTACAATGAGCAGTTCTTC
>TRBV7-9|many|TRBJ1-3|TRBD1
CASSRLILTGKVSGNTIYF
TGTGCCAGCAGCCGCCTGATTTTGACAGGGAAGGTATCTGGAAACACCATATATTTT
>TRBV5-1|many|TRBJ1-1|NA
CASSLVNLGNTEAFF
TGCGCCAGCAGCTTGGTCAACCTAGGGAACACTGAAGCTTTCTTT
>TRBV6-1|NA|TRBJ2-3|TRBD2
CATSVPPNSDTQYF
TGCGCCACTAGCGTCCCCCCGAACTCAGATACGCAGTATTTT
>TRBV20-1|many|TRBJ1-5|TRBD1
CSAGEGTGQNQPQHF
TGCAGTGCGGGGGAAGGGACAGGCCAGAATCAGCCCCAGCATTTT
>TRBV2|NA|TRBJ2-4|TRBD2
CASSERAGGRPIQYF
TGTGCCAGCAGTGAGAGGGCGGGAGGGCGCCCCATTCAGTACTTC
>TRBV20-1|many|TRBJ2-3|TRBD1
CSIGQGAMGTDTQYF
TGCAGTATCGGACAGGGGGCGATGGGCACAGATACGCAGTATTTT
>TRBV19|many|TRBJ2-5|NA
CASSPFGGQETQYF
TGTGCCAGTAGTCCCTTCGGGGGCCAAGAGACCCAGTACTTC
>TRBV24-1|few|TRBJ2-5|NA
CATGWSVPEGETQYF
TGTGCCACGGGGTGGAGCGTCCCCGAGGGAGAGACCCAGTACTTC
>TRBV27|NA|TRBJ1-1|NA
CASSLLFRNSVPRSTEAFF
TGTGCCAGCAGTTTATTGTTTCGAAACAGTGTCCCCCGGAGCACTGAAGCTTTCTTT
>TRBV11-3|many|TRBJ2-7|TRBD1
CASSLDYRGTYEQYF
TGTGCCAGCAGCTTAGATTACAGGGGAACCTACGAGCAGTACTTC
>TRBV6-5|few|TRBJ2-1|NA
CASSFMGAREQFF
TGTGCCAGCAGTTTTATGGGGGCGCGGGAGCAGTTCTTC
>TRBV14|many|TRBJ1-2|NA
CASSRDTKEYGYTF
TGTGCCAGCAGCCGGGACACAAAAGAATATGGCTACACCTTC
>TRBV6-5|many|TRBJ2-3|TRBD2
CASSYGAGRTDTQYF
TGTGCCAGCAGTTACGGAGCGGGAAGGACAGATACGCAGTATTTT
>TRBV5-6|NA|TRBJ1-2|NA
CASSIRQELYGYTF
TGTGCCAGCAGCATTCGACAGGAACTGTATGGCTACACCTTC
>TRBV5-8|many|TRBJ2-6|TRBD1
CASSRQGAGANVLTF
TGTGCCAGCTCCAGACAGGGGGCTGGGGCCAACGTCCTGACTTTC
>TRBV6-6|many|TRBJ1-5|NA
CASSYIWEPRVPQHF
TGTGCCAGCAGTTACATTTGGGAGCCCCGAGTGCCCCAGCATTTT
>TRBV7-2|many|TRBJ2-7|NA
CASSSGAGYEQYF
TGTGCCAGCAGCTCAGGGGCGGGCTACGAGCAGTACTTC
>TRBV5-6|NA|TRBJ2-3|TRBD1
CASSTGTGTRDTQYF
TGTGCCAGCAGCACCGGGACAGGGACTCGGGATACGCAGTATTTT
>TRBV30|NA|TRBJ1-5|TRBD1
CAWDRGLGQPQHF
TGTGCCTGGGACAGGGGGCTAGGGCAGCCCCAGCATTTT
>TRBV28|NA|TRBJ1-5|NA
CASKVGNTNSNQPQHF
TGTGCCAGCAAGGTGGGGAATACTAATAGCAATCAGCCCCAGCATTTT
>TRBV7-3|many|TRBJ2-5|NA
CASSLGPSEAETQYF
TGTGCCAGCAGCTTGGGACCTAGTGAGGCAGAGACCCAGTACTTC
>TRBV14|many|TRBJ2-1|TRBD2
CASSRVGTSVWSSYNEQFF
TGTGCCAGCAGCCGAGTCGGGACTAGCGTTTGGAGCTCCTACAATGAGCAGTTCTTC
>TRBV5-6|many|TRBJ1-1|NA
CASSRASEAFF
TGTGCCAGCAGTCGGGCCAGTGAAGCTTTCTTT
>TRBV12-3/TRBV12-4|many|TRBJ2-1|TRBD1
CASSLGDRHYNEQFF
TGTGCCAGCAGTTTAGGGGACAGACACTACAATGAGCAGTTCTTC
>TRBV5-1|many|TRBJ2-7|NA
CASSFQGVEQYF
TGCGCCAGCAGCTTTCAAGGGGTCGAGCAGTACTTC
>TRBV6-4|few|TRBJ1-2|NA
CASSEGADEYPSDGYTF
TGTGCCAGCAGTGAAGGGGCAGACGAGTACCCGTCAGATGGCTACACCTTC
>TRBV14|many|TRBJ2-7|NA
CASSQGIDRTYEQYF
TGTGCCAGCAGCCAAGGGATAGATCGGACCTACGAGCAGTACTTC
>TRBV10-1|many|TRBJ1-2|NA
CASGNDYGYTF
TGCGCCAGCGGCAACGACTATGGCTACACCTTC